The 4 T cell receptor beta chains below come from one sample, sequenced in a study of shared clonotypes between healthy human individuals. Sequenced by immunoSEQ multiplex PCR; TCRdb stores in-frame clones only, minus some. The sample has about 480,000 clones; 60% to 80% are singletons. The sequenced sample consisted of PBMCs. The receptors here all came from a woman in her thirties or forties in good health. Some clones in this sample may be carry-over from other donors' samples.

The chain recombines TRBV7-3 with TRBJ2-7; TRBD2 might be the D (6 bases). The germline V and J ends were trimmed by 5 bases and 6 bases, with 20 bases remaining between them. The CDR3 is 15 residues long. CDR1 and CDR2 from the germline V gene are SGHTA and FQGTGA. CDR3 sequence: CASSPYGSGFPEQYF. The DNA for the CDR3 is TGTGCCAGCAGCCCCTATGGTAGCGGATTTCCCGAGCAGTACTTC.

J is TRBJ2-6 and V is TRBV6-1, with D uncertain. Trimming shortened V by 1 base and J by 0 bases, and 4 bases separated the two germline ends. Germline CDR1 MNHNS, CDR2 SASEGT. CDR3 size: 15 residues. CDR3 loop: CASSEEGSGANVLTF. The DNA of the CDR3 is TGTGCCAGCAGTGAAGAGGGCTCTGGGGCCAACGTCCTGACTTTC.

The chain employs TRBV11-3 and TRBJ1-1; D unresolved. With 5 bases removed from V and 6 bases from J, the gap between germline ends came to 10 bases. The germline V gene has CDR1 SGHNT and CDR2 YENEEA. The CDR3 is made up of 12 amino acids. CDR3 residues: CASSKDQSEAFF. The CDR3 region has the DNA TGTGCCAGCAGCAAGGACCAGTCTGAAGCTTTCTTT.

The chain is built from TRBV5-1 and TRBJ2-5; 10 positions match TRBD2. The J call may not be correct, given that the DNA end is closer to TRBJ2-7. Germline-derived CDR1 and CDR2 are SGHRS and YFSETQ. The CDR3 runs to 14 residues. In DNA form, the CDR3 reads TGCGCCAGCAGCCCCCTAGCGGGAGAATTCGAGCAGTACTTC. It translates to CASSPLAGEFEQYF.